The clone carrying this T cell receptor beta chain was counted a single time. This CDR3 has 17 amino acids. Germline values: CDR1 MGHRA, CDR2 YSYEKL. Trimming removed 1 base from V and 2 bases from J; junction bases left unmatched: 4. Profiling relied on immunoSEQ multiplex PCR, and the TCRdb table lists in-frame clones only, not all of them. The data hold 20,000 to 25,000 clones, with roughly 88% observed a single time. The data are from a study of PD-1 and CTLA-4 blockade in melanoma. This rearrangement joins TRBV4-1 to TRBJ1-5; TRBD1 matches 11 bases. The sequenced sample was CD8+ T cells from peripheral blood, obtained before anti-PD-1 treatment. This TCR came from a human donor with melanoma. The CDR3 sequence: CASSQGTGGGGNQPQHF. CDR3 nucleotide sequence: TGCGCCAGCAGCCAAGGGACAGGGGGCGGGGGCAATCAGCCCCAGCATTTT.